A single sample is the source of the 11 T cell receptor beta chains below, sequenced in a study of cytomegalovirus exposure and HLA in healthy donors (dated by TCRdb to about 2017). The library was produced with the immunoSEQ multiplex PCR assay. For the multiplex PCR, a mixture combining 60 forward primers for TCR Vbeta segments and 13 reverse primers for TCR Jbeta segments was used. The source is immuneACCESS, and TCRdb retained only in-frame sequences with V and J called. Part of the clones is not carried over; for the studies checked, unresolved V genes explain less than half of this, and the remainder is unexplained. The table for this sample shows some 130,000 clones. Of the sample, more than 1.5% falls within the top ten clones. Sequences were obtained from PBMCs. These receptors were taken from a woman between 40 and 50 years old in good health and CMV-seropositive.

The chain is built from TRBV27 and TRBJ1-2, with D perhaps TRBD1 (5 bases). The V and J ends lost 6 bases and 2 bases respectively, with 13 bases between them. This CDR3 comprises 14 residues. Germline CDR1 reads MNHEY; CDR2 reads SMNVEV (reference sequence). The CDR3 is CASRPQGLNYGYTF. Written as DNA, the CDR3 is TGTGCCAGCAGACCTCAGGGTCTGAACTATGGCTACACCTTC.

The V gene is TRBV5-6, the J gene TRBJ1-1, with a tentative D call TRBD1 (5 bases). Trimming pared 6 bases from V and 1 base from J, leaving 13 bases between. This CDR3 comprises 14 residues. CDR1 is SGHDT, CDR2 YYEEEE, per germline. In nucleotides, the CDR3 is TGTGCCAGCAAAACTTCAGGACAGAACACTGAAGCTTTCTTT. Amino acids: CASKTSGQNTEAFF. The variable domain in full, with the rest retrieved from reference TRBV5-6 and TRBJ1-1, is DAGVTQSPTHLIKTRGQQVTLRCSPKSGHDTVSWYQQALGQGPQFIFQYYEEEERQRGNFPDRFSGHQFPNYSSELNVNALLLGDSALYLCASKTSGQNTEAFFGQGTRLTVV.

The rearrangement links TRBV5-1 to TRBJ1-1; D is uncertain. V gave up 0 bases and J gave up 1 base, with 16 bases separating them. Germline CDR1 is SGHRS and CDR2 is YFSETQ. The CDR3 totals 17 residues. The chain's CDR3 is CASSLGALWVRNTEAFF. Written as DNA, the CDR3 is TGCGCCAGCAGCTTGGGGGCCCTTTGGGTTCGGAACACTGAAGCTTTCTTT. The full variable domain, completed using reference TRBV5-1 and TRBJ1-1, is KAGVTQTPRYLIKTRGQQVTLSCSPISGHRSVSWYQQTPGQGLQFLFEYFSETQRNKGNFPGRFSGRQFSNSRSEMNVSTLELGDSALYLCASSLGALWVRNTEAFFGQGTRLTVV.

This sequence joins TRBV6-1 and TRBJ2-7; 8 bases map to TRBD2. The CDR3 consists of 14 residues. Per germline, CDR1 MNHNS and CDR2 SASEGT. V was pared by 10 bases and J by 7 bases, with 15 bases of the junction left unmatched. CDR3: CATCRAGAPEEQYF. As DNA, the CDR3 is TGTGCCACCTGCCGAGCGGGAGCCCCGGAAGAGCAGTACTTC.

J is TRBJ2-7 and V is TRBV7-8; the match to TRBD2 covers 10 bases. The CDR3 is 16 amino acids. With 7 bases clipped from V and 1 base from J, the junction kept 10 bases outside the gene matches. CDR1 and CDR2 from the germline V gene are SGHVS and FQNEAQ. CDR3: CASTIGGAGGSYEQYF. CDR3 DNA sequence: TGTGCCAGCACCATAGGGGGAGCGGGGGGGTCCTACGAGCAGTACTTC.

V gene TRBV9 combines with J gene TRBJ2-1, with TRBD2 identical over 8 bases. This CDR3 has 15 residues. Germline CDR1 SGDLS, CDR2 YYNGEE. The junction had 7 bases not matched to a gene; V was cut back by 6 bases and J by 2 bases. CDR3 DNA: TGTGCCAGCACCCCTGGACTAGCAGCCTACAATGAGCAGTTCTTC. The encoded protein is CASTPGLAAYNEQFF.

The gene calls are TRBV6-5 and TRBJ1-4, with 7 bases matching TRBD1. V lost 10 bases to trimming and J lost 7 bases; unmatched junction nucleotides: 9. The germline gives CDR1 MNHEY, CDR2 SVGAGI. The CDR3 is made up of 13 amino acids. Here the CDR3 DNA reads TGTGCCACCCGCAGGGGGATGGGTGAAAAACTGTTTTTT. Amino acids: CATRRGMGEKLFF.

The chain joins TRBV6-6 to TRBJ1-1; D gene ambiguous. CDR1 is MNHNY, CDR2 SVGAGI, per germline (reference sequence). This CDR3 region has 16 residues. Trimming took 7 bases from V and 0 from J, leaving 18 bases between them. CDR3 amino acids: CASKLRAATMNTEAFF. The CDR3 nucleotides read TGTGCCAGCAAATTGAGGGCCGCGACCATGAACACTGAAGCTTTCTTT.

The V and J genes are TRBV4-1 and TRBJ1-2; TRBD1 might be the D (5 bases). V was pared by 2 bases and J by 4 bases, with 11 bases between. Per germline, CDR1 MGHRA and CDR2 YSYEKL. The CDR3 loop spans 14 amino acids. The CDR3, as DNA: TGCGCCAGCAGCCAACCCAGGGCCCCCTATGGCTACACCTTC. Its translation is CASSQPRAPYGYTF.

The gene calls are TRBV2 and TRBJ1-6; 8 bases fit TRBD1. V shed 0 bases and J 7 bases; nucleotides not matched to a gene: 5. This CDR3 contains 16 residues. Germline V CDR1 and CDR2: SNHLY, FYNNEI. The CDR3: CASSEAWRQGNSPLHF. DNA for the CDR3: TGTGCCAGCAGTGAAGCTTGGAGACAGGGGAATTCACCCCTCCACTTT.

J is TRBJ2-5 and V is TRBV4-1, with TRBD2 matching over 10 bases. The V gene's germline CDR1 is MGHRA and CDR2 YSYEKL. The CDR3 is 16 residues long. Germline trimming cut 0 bases from V and 5 bases from J; bases unmatched to any gene: 6. The CDR3 DNA sequence: TGCGCCAGCAGCCAAGACTCTAGCGGGAGTCGGGAGACCCAGTACTTC. Translation gives CASSQDSSGSRETQYF.